The 20 T cell receptor beta chains given below trace back to one sample, sequenced in a study of cytomegalovirus exposure and HLA in healthy donors. Vbeta (60) and Jbeta (13) primers were used in the PCR. Profiling relied on immunoSEQ multiplex PCR, and the TCRdb table lists in-frame clones only, not all of them. The table shows about 210,000 clones, with roughly 82% occurring only once. Sequencing input: PBMCs. All receptors come from a middle-aged man in good health and CMV-seropositive.

The DNA of the CDR3 is TGTGCCAGCAGCGCAGGAACTAACTATGGCTACACCTTC. Protein sequence: CASSAGTNYGYTF. This chain joins TRBV6-1 and TRBJ1-2, with D unclear. The CDR3 runs 13 residues. Trimming took off 6 bases at V and 0 bases at J, with 8 bases between the two ends. Per germline, CDR1 MNHNS and CDR2 SASEGT.

The rearrangement joins TRBV19 to TRBJ1-5; unclear D gene. This CDR3 has 17 amino acids. Germline assignment: CDR1 LNHDA and CDR2 SQIVND (reference sequence). V dropped 3 bases and J dropped 4 bases, with 19 bases sitting between them. The CDR3 here is CASSIPTFRRPNQPQHF. The CDR3 nucleotides read TGTGCCAGTAGTATCCCCACTTTCAGGCGCCCTAATCAGCCCCAGCATTTT.

The rearrangement joins TRBV5-1 to TRBJ2-3; the D is unclear. V was trimmed by 0 bases and J by 5 bases, leaving 4 bases between them. Germline V lookup: CDR1 SGHRS, CDR2 YFSETQ. This CDR3 is 12 amino acids long. CDR3 bases: TGCGCCAGCAGCTTGGATCAAGATACGCAGTATTTT. It encodes CASSLDQDTQYF.

The rearrangement uses TRBV2 and TRBJ2-3, with 13 positions matching TRBD2. The V gene end was trimmed by 8 bases and the J gene end by 0 bases; junction bases not matched to a gene: 5. The V gene's germline CDR1 is SNHLY and CDR2 FYNNEI. This CDR3 has 16 amino acids. This CDR3 reads CASPGLAGPSTDTQYF. DNA for the CDR3: TGTGCCAGCCCGGGACTAGCGGGACCCAGCACAGATACGCAGTATTTT.

The chain uses TRBV9 and TRBJ1-4; TRBD1 agrees at 9 bases. The trim removed 3 bases at V and 8 bases at J, leaving 14 bases unmatched. Germline lookup yields CDR1 SGDLS and CDR2 YYNGEE. The CDR3 consists of 17 residues. The CDR3 loop reads CASSAGDRVFTEEKLFF. DNA for the CDR3: TGTGCCAGCAGCGCAGGGGACAGGGTTTTCACGGAGGAAAAACTGTTTTTT.

This rearrangement joins TRBV2 to TRBJ1-5; a possible D gene is TRBD1 (5 bases). Germline CDR1 and CDR2: SNHLY and FYNNEI. Trimming pared 3 bases from V and 2 bases from J, leaving 8 bases between. This CDR3 spans 14 amino acids. CDR3 sequence reads: CASSEGQGNQPQHF. CDR3 nucleotide sequence: TGTGCCAGCAGTGAGGGGCAGGGCAATCAGCCCCAGCATTTT.

V is TRBV19 and J is TRBJ2-5, with TRBD2 as a possible D gene (5 bases). Germline V gene data show CDR1 as LNHDA and CDR2 as SQIVND (reference sequence). Trimming pared 3 bases from V and 4 bases from J, leaving 15 bases between. This CDR3 region has 15 residues. CDR3 protein: CASSIASGKRETQYF. CDR3 sequence (DNA): TGTGCCAGTAGTATTGCGAGCGGTAAAAGAGAGACCCAGTACTTC.

This clone was picked up one time. The chain joins TRBV6-1 to TRBJ2-7; TRBD1 matches 9 bases. From germline, CDR1 is MNHNS and CDR2 SASEGT. The J segment lost 0 bases and the V segment lost 10 bases, leaving 10 bases of the junction unmatched. There are 15 residues in the CDR3. This chain's CDR3 is CATARPGQGSYEQYF. Here the CDR3 DNA reads TGTGCCACCGCCCGACCGGGACAGGGCTCCTACGAGCAGTACTTC.

The chain recombines TRBV28 with TRBJ2-4; 7 bases map to TRBD1. The junction had 9 bases not matched to a gene; V was cut back by 6 bases and J by 16 bases. The CDR3 has 11 residues. The germline V gene has CDR1 MDHEN and CDR2 SYDVKM. The CDR3 bases are TGTGCCAGCAGATGGGCCGGGACAGCCTACTTC. This translates into CASRWAGTAYF.

This sequence joins TRBV27 and TRBJ2-7; 14 positions match TRBD2. The CDR3 has 15 residues. Trimming at V came to 4 bases and at J to 5 bases, leaving 4 bases not matched to a gene. Germline-derived CDR1 and CDR2 are MNHEY and SMNVEV (reference sequence). The CDR3 here is CASSSGTSGRNEQYF. As DNA, the CDR3 is TGTGCCAGCAGTTCCGGGACTAGCGGGAGAAACGAGCAGTACTTC.

The chain links TRBV9 to TRBJ2-1, with 12 bases matching TRBD2. Losses at the gene ends were 3 bases for V and 4 bases for J; bases not matched to a gene: 5. CDR3 length: 16 amino acids. The germline V gene encodes CDR1 SGDLS and CDR2 YYNGEE. CDR3 loop: CASSAGTSGQYNEQFF. The DNA of the CDR3 is TGTGCCAGCAGCGCCGGGACTAGCGGGCAGTACAATGAGCAGTTCTTC.

This clone was detected a few times. The rearrangement links TRBV7-8 to TRBJ2-7; 8 bases map to TRBD1. The CDR3 has 12 residues. V gave up 1 base and J gave up 7 bases; unmatched junction bases: 0. CDR1 and CDR2 (germline): SGHVS, FQNEAQ. The CDR3 nucleotides read TGTGCCAGCAGCTTAGGGACAGGGGAGCAGTACTTC. Translated: CASSLGTGEQYF.

The chain combines TRBV6-5 with TRBJ2-3; D ambiguous. Per germline, CDR1 MNHEY and CDR2 SVGAGI. The V end lost 4 bases, the J end lost 0 bases, and 14 bases lay between the germline ends. The CDR3 loop spans 16 amino acids. CDR3 sequence: CASSSRLEASTDTQYF. DNA of the CDR3: TGTGCCAGCAGTTCCCGGCTCGAGGCTAGCACAGATACGCAGTATTTT.

The chain combines TRBV29-1 with TRBJ2-1; D is possibly TRBD2 (5 bases). Germline V lookup: CDR1 SQVTM, CDR2 ANQGSEA. Deletions cut 5 bases from V and 3 bases from J, with 5 bases between. This CDR3 comprises 11 residues. The CDR3 sequence is CSVRDYNEQFF. DNA of the CDR3: TGCAGCGTTCGGGACTACAATGAGCAGTTCTTC.

The V gene is TRBV25-1, the J gene TRBJ2-7; D may be TRBD2 (7 bases). Trimming took off 5 bases at V and 6 bases at J, with 14 bases between the two ends. The CDR3 has 13 residues. In germline, CDR1 is MGHDK, CDR2 SYGVNS. CDR3 region: CASSSGTLPEQYV. The CDR3 bases are TGTGCCAGCAGTAGCGGGACACTTCCCGAGCAGTACGTC.

The rearrangement uses TRBV13 and TRBJ2-3, with D possibly TRBD1 on 6 matching bases. From germline, CDR1 is PRHDT and CDR2 FYEKMQ (reference sequence). V dropped 5 bases and J dropped 5 bases, with 8 bases sitting between them. The CDR3 loop spans 12 amino acids. DNA for the CDR3: TGTGCCAGCAGCGAAGGGGGAGATACGCAGTATTTT. Protein sequence: CASSEGGDTQYF.

This clone was detected only once. The rearrangement links TRBV21-1 to TRBJ2-5; the table's TRBD2 call for D was not verified on the DNA. TRBV21-1 is deemed a pseudogene. This CDR3 has 16 amino acids. The CDR3 here is CASSFNRGLAAETQYF. In nucleotides, the CDR3 is TGTGCCAGCAGCTTTAACAGGGGACTAGCCGCGGAGACCCAGTACTTC.

The chain uses TRBV30 and TRBJ2-3, with 13 bases fitting TRBD2. This CDR3 is built from 16 residues. Per the germline V gene, CDR1 is GTSNPN and CDR2 is SVGIG (reference sequence). V lost 0 bases and J lost 4; bases outside the gene matches: 4. DNA of the CDR3: TGTGCCTGGAGTGTTGGACTAGCGGGAGCCGCAGATACGCAGTATTTT. This encodes CAWSVGLAGAADTQYF.

This chain connects TRBV5-1 to TRBJ1-4; 9 positions agree with TRBD1. The germline V gene has CDR1 SGHRS and CDR2 YFSETQ. The CDR3 loop spans 15 amino acids. V was clipped by 4 bases and J by 7 bases; unmatched bases: 8. Here the CDR3 reads CASSRTGGKGEKLFF. Written as DNA, the CDR3 is TGCGCCAGCAGCCGAACAGGGGGCAAGGGTGAAAAACTGTTTTTT.

This chain connects TRBV19 to TRBJ2-2; 10 bases map to TRBD2. The CDR3 is 18 residues long. Germline V gives CDR1 LNHDA, CDR2 SQIVND (reference sequence). Germline trimming cut 7 bases from V and 4 bases from J; bases unmatched to any gene: 15. The CDR3 coding sequence is TGTGCCAGTATGCTAGCGGGAGTAGGACACGTCGGCACCGGGGAGCTGTTTTTT. Translated: CASMLAGVGHVGTGELFF. The entire variable domain, with the rest obtained from reference TRBV19 and TRBJ2-2, is as follows: DGGITQSPKYLFRKEGQNVTLSCEQNLNHDAMYWYRQDPGQGLRLIYYSQIVNDFQKGDIAEGYSVSREKKESFPLTVTSAQKNPTAFYLCASMLAGVGHVGTGELFFGEGSRLTVL.